This is a list of T cell receptor beta chains from one sample in a study of blood T cell repertoires in COVID-19. Method: immunoSEQ multiplex PCR; TCRdb's copy keeps in-frame clones and lacks some. The table records approximately 170,000 clones, around nine tenths of them present only once. Sequencing input: peripheral blood. The receptors stem from an older man with acute or convalescent COVID-19. Each CDR3 is given with its conserved first and last residue. D genes are given only for firm matches. Only some rows state a clone size, as once, few, many or a class for expanded clones.

TRBD2	TRBV2	TRBJ2-2	.	CAILAGDLNTGELFF	TGTGCCATCCTAGCGGGGGACTTGAACACCGGGGAGCTGTTTTTT
TRBD1	TRBV6-6	TRBJ1-2	.	CASSTQDRESRGYTF	TGTGCCAGCAGTACCCAGGACAGGGAATCGAGGGGCTACACCTTC
TRBD1	TRBV19	TRBJ1-1	.	CASSIGGTGQEAFF	TGTGCCAGTAGTATAGGCGGGACAGGGCAAGAAGCTTTCTTT
TRBD1	TRBV28	TRBJ2-2	.	CASGRDSYTGELFF	TGTGCCAGCGGACGGGACAGTTACACCGGGGAGCTGTTTTTT
TRBD2	TRBV6-5	TRBJ2-3	.	CASSLTSGGRDTQYF	TGTGCCAGCAGTCTAACTAGCGGGGGGCGGGATACGCAGTATTTT
.	TRBV9	TRBJ2-7	.	CASSFGGAYEQYF	TGTGCCAGCAGCTTCGGCGGGGCCTACGAGCAGTACTTC
.	TRBV5-1	TRBJ1-3	.	CASSVAPGETIYF	TGCGCCAGCAGCGTCGCCCCCGGGGAGACCATATATTTT
TRBD1	TRBV5-4	TRBJ1-6	.	CASSSDRGNNSPLHF	TGTGCCAGCAGCTCCGACAGGGGGAATAATTCACCCCTCCACTTT
.	TRBV30	TRBJ1-4	.	CAWSPQGHQKGKLFF	TGTGCCTGGAGTCCTCAGGGACACCAAAAGGGAAAACTGTTTTTT
TRBD2	TRBV27	TRBJ2-1	.	CASSPLLAGTYNEQFF	TGTGCCAGCAGTCCACTACTAGCGGGAACATACAATGAGCAGTTCTTC
TRBD2	TRBV9	TRBJ2-2	.	CASAGDTGELFF	TGTGCCAGCGCGGGGGACACCGGGGAGCTGTTTTTT
.	TRBV7-3	TRBJ1-1	once	CASSPWGGSEAFF	TGTGCCAGCAGTCCCTGGGGGGGATCAGAAGCTTTCTTT
TRBD2	TRBV7-3	TRBJ2-1	.	CASSSSGTTNEQFF	TGTGCCAGCAGCTCCTCCGGGACTACCAATGAGCAGTTCTTC
.	TRBV7-8	TRBJ1-2	.	CASSLASTRTGGYTF	TGTGCCAGCAGCTTAGCTTCGACGAGAACAGGGGGCTACACCTTC
TRBD1	TRBV27	TRBJ1-5	few	CASSSDYLGGSNQPQHF	TGTGCCAGCAGTTCCGATTACTTAGGGGGCAGCAATCAGCCCCAGCATTTT
TRBD2	TRBV5-4	TRBJ2-3	once	CASSLRTSGSTDTQYF	TGTGCCAGCAGCCTTCGGACTAGCGGGAGTACAGATACGCAGTATTTT
TRBD1	TRBV4-1	TRBJ2-7	.	CASSQTTGSDYEQYF	TGCGCCAGCAGCCAGACGACAGGGAGCGACTACGAGCAGTACTTC
TRBD1	TRBV3-1/TRBV3-2	TRBJ1-2	.	CASSQDYRGLGGYTF	TGTGCCAGCAGCCAAGACTACAGGGGGTTAGGCGGCTACACCTTC
TRBD2	TRBV16	TRBJ2-3	.	CAHVAGRGNTQYF	TGTGCACACGTCGCGGGGCGGGGGAATACGCAGTATTTT
.	TRBV5-4	TRBJ2-5	once	CASSLGQNQETQYF	TGTGCCAGCAGCTTGGGGCAGAACCAAGAGACCCAGTACTTC
.	TRBV27	TRBJ2-1	.	CASSLIGAGADEQFF	TGTGCCAGCAGTCTAATTGGGGCAGGGGCGGATGAGCAGTTCTTC
TRBD2	TRBV5-6	TRBJ2-1	.	CASSPGLAGGISYNEQFF	TGTGCCAGCAGCCCGGGACTAGCGGGAGGGATCTCCTACAATGAGCAGTTCTTC
TRBD1	TRBV6-5	TRBJ1-1	.	CASSYEGATEAFF	TGTGCCAGCAGTTACGAGGGGGCCACTGAAGCTTTCTTT
.	TRBV7-3	TRBJ2-2	.	CASSTTPPGELFF	TGTGCCAGCAGCACGACACCCCCCGGGGAGCTGTTTTTT
TRBD1	TRBV9	TRBJ1-6	.	CASSPLGQGSNSPLHF	TGTGCCAGCAGCCCCCTCGGACAGGGGAGTAATTCACCCCTCCACTTT
.	TRBV2	TRBJ1-5	few	CASTSRTGGQPQHF	TGTGCCAGCACCTCTCGGACGGGGGGCCAGCCCCAGCATTTT
.	TRBV5-5	TRBJ2-2	.	CASSLQGPGELFF	TGTGCCAGCAGCTTACAGGGCCCCGGGGAGCTGTTTTTT
TRBD1	TRBV11-2	TRBJ1-3	.	CASSRTGTIDTIYF	TGTGCCAGCAGCCGGACAGGGACGATTGACACCATATATTTT
TRBD1	TRBV7-8	TRBJ2-7	.	CASSSMGQGGYEQYF	TGTGCCAGCAGCTCCATGGGACAGGGGGGCTACGAGCAGTACTTC
TRBD1	TRBV7-2	TRBJ1-1	.	CASSLAQGGTEAFF	TGTGCCAGCAGCTTAGCGCAGGGGGGAACTGAAGCTTTCTTT
TRBD1	TRBV5-4	TRBJ2-3	.	CASSLVTGGTDTQYF	TGTGCCAGCAGCTTGGTGACAGGGGGCACAGATACGCAGTATTTT
.	TRBV7-9	TRBJ1-2	.	CASTGAHYGYTF	TGTGCCAGCACGGGGGCTCACTATGGCTACACCTTC
.	TRBV5-6	TRBJ2-7	.	CASSLVSAYEQYF	TGTGCCAGCAGCTTGGTTTCCGCCTACGAGCAGTACTTC
.	TRBV28	TRBJ1-4	.	CASKRLNEKLFF	TGTGCCAGCAAAAGACTGAATGAAAAACTGTTTTTT
TRBD2	TRBV7-3	TRBJ2-5	once	CASPLDEREGGETQYF	TGTGCCAGCCCCTTGGACGAACGGGAGGGCGGGGAGACCCAGTACTTC
TRBD1	TRBV7-2	TRBJ2-7	.	CASSLLRQGYEQYF	TGTGCCAGCAGCCTCCTGCGACAGGGATACGAGCAGTACTTC
TRBD2	TRBV9	TRBJ2-3	.	CASSPLAGESDTQYF	TGTGCCAGCAGCCCTCTAGCGGGGGAGTCAGATACGCAGTATTTT
.	TRBV7-3	TRBJ2-1	.	CASSPGLRAEQFF	TGTGCCAGCAGCCCGGGACTCCGAGCAGAGCAGTTCTTC
.	TRBV3-1/TRBV3-2	TRBJ1-2	.	CASSRLQRGATVVYGYTF	TGTGCCAGCAGCCGTCTTCAACGGGGGGCCACGGTGGTCTATGGCTACACCTTC
TRBD1	TRBV6-5	TRBJ2-1	.	CASRTGTGVVGQFF	TGTGCCAGCAGGACCGGGACAGGGGTGGTCGGGCAGTTCTTC
TRBD2	TRBV7-9	TRBJ2-4	.	CASSLTSGGAELAKNIQYF	TGTGCCAGCAGCTTGACTAGCGGGGGGGCCGAGCTAGCCAAAAACATTCAGTACTTC
.	TRBV5-1	TRBJ1-2	.	CASSTRWGGDGYTF	TGCGCCAGCAGCACGCGTTGGGGGGGCGATGGCTACACCTTC
.	TRBV9	TRBJ2-3	.	CASSGEGWADTQYF	TGTGCCAGCAGCGGAGAGGGATGGGCAGATACGCAGTATTTT